This TCR beta chain was sequenced in a study of beta chain features in type 1 diabetes. Study-wide points: The VDJ junctions of type 1 diabetes patients carried fewer insertions and more deletions. Compared to healthy donors, patients appeared to have naive, central memory and Treg TCRB repertoires that were more alike. Any HLA-type effect on TCRB rearrangement remained unresolved here. Shorter TCRB CDR3s, moderately but significantly so, marked every one of the four CD4+ subsets in Type 1 diabetes patients.

CD4+ cells of the naive, central memory, regulatory and stem cell-like memory types were sorted via CD45RO/CCR7/CD25/CD127/CD95/CD27. The germline V gene encodes CDR1 GTSNPN and CDR2 SVGIG (reference sequence). The J segment lost 7 bases and the V segment lost 5 bases, leaving 12 bases of the junction unmatched. The CDR3 spans 14 residues. Sequencing targeted expressed TCRB transcripts, as all isolated RNA had been reverse transcribed. Assay used: immunoSEQ multiplex PCR; TCRdb lists only in-frame clones, some missing. The sample lists more than 100,000 clones; over 25% were seen once. This clone was seen a few times. The antigen is unknown.

The sample was central memory CD4+ T cells from blood. This chain links TRBV30 with TRBJ2-7; 9 bases match TRBD1. The receptor was derived from a woman under 30 with type 1 diabetes. The CDR3 loop reads CAWSYGTGLGEQYF. The CDR3 DNA reads TGTGCCTGGTCCTACGGGACAGGGTTAGGTGAGCAGTACTTC.